This entry is about one T cell receptor beta chain. What it binds is unknown. At deep level, the assay was performed. Produced via immunoSEQ multiplex PCR; TCRdb's table is partial and in-frame only. The sample has over a million clones; roughly 96% are singletons. The CDR3 runs to 13 residues. Germline V CDR1 and CDR2: KGHSH, LQKENI. Trimming removed 4 bases at V and 3 bases at J, with 10 bases between. The data stem from a study of shared clonotypes between healthy human individuals. Notes on the study in general: Naive subsets usually exceeded memory subsets in estimated richness.

This chain uses TRBV18 with TRBJ2-7; possibly TRBD1 for D (6 bases). The sequenced material came from naive CD4+ T cells sorted from blood. Subset described: CD45RA+ positively selected. The TCR was taken from a man aged 25 to 40 in good health. The DNA of the CDR3 is TGTGCCAGCTCACGCCCGGGACACTACGAGCAGTACTTC. As protein: CASSRPGHYEQYF.